A single sample gave rise to the 11 T cell receptor beta chains below, sequenced in a study of Graves' ophthalmopathy and Graves' hyperthyroidism. As the template, RNA transcripts were used to amplify TCR beta CDR3 regions. Investigators did first-round RT-PCR with HTBI primers, then second-round multiplex PCR. TCRdb processed the multiplex PCR reads anew with MiXCR; each CDR3 protein has one entry. The sample lists about 590,000 distinct CDR3 sequences, 35% to 40% seen once, with about 4.1% in the top ten. Sequenced: peripheral blood or thyroid tissue (not recorded which). The source is an adult man with Graves' hyperthyroidism.

Notes on this clonotype: A clone one base away is much larger, so this may be a read error. The rearrangement joins TRBV20-1 to TRBJ2-2, with D perhaps TRBD1 (5 bases). In germline, CDR1 is DFQATT, CDR2 SNEGSKA (reference sequence). This CDR3 spans 18 amino acids. V shed 2 bases and J shed 0 bases, with 19 bases lying between them. The CDR3 coding sequence is TGCAGTGCTAGACCCCCTGATTCCAGGGCTTCGAACACCGGGGAGCTGTTTTTT. Encoded protein: CSARPPDSRASNTGELFF.

J is TRBJ2-7 and V is TRBV2, with D uncertain. Germline CDR1 is SNHLY and CDR2 is FYNNEI. V was pared by 6 bases and J by 6 bases, with 15 bases between. The CDR3 covers 13 residues. In nucleotides, the CDR3 is TGTGCCAGCAGCTTATCTATGGGTGGCGAGCAGTACTTC. Translated, it gives CASSLSMGGEQYF.

Points on this clonotype: A much larger clone sits a single nucleotide away, making a read error possible. This chain uses TRBV7-9 with TRBJ2-7; 10 bases align to TRBD1. V shed 5 bases, J shed 5 bases, and the junction held 9 bases outside the gene matches. In germline, CDR1 is SEHNR, CDR2 FQNEAQ (reference sequence). This CDR3 is built from 15 residues. Written as DNA, the CDR3 is TGTGCCAGCAGCCCGCCGGACAGGGGGTACGACGAGCAGTACTTC. Translating it yields CASSPPDRGYDEQYF.

Notes on this clonotype: This is likely a read error, given that the CDR3 carries no conserved phenylalanine or tryptophan at its end. The DNA is left out, because the CDR3 cannot be placed on it with certainty; the CDR3 is given as TCRdb lists it. The rearrangement joins TRBV29-1 to TRBJ2-7; the table's D call of TRBD2 was not tested on the DNA. Per the germline V gene, CDR1 is SQVTM and CDR2 is ANQGSEA. Ends included, the CDR3 has 10 residues. CDR3 protein: CSVGGGLGTS.

V and J are TRBV2 and TRBJ1-2; the match to TRBD1 covers 7 bases. Per germline, CDR1 SNHLY and CDR2 FYNNEI. V was clipped by 4 bases and J by 4 bases; unmatched bases: 6. This CDR3 spans 14 amino acids. The DNA for the CDR3 is TGTGCCAGCAGTGGGGTGGCAGGGGGCTATGGCTACACCTTC. Amino acid sequence: CASSGVAGGYGYTF.

The V gene is TRBV20-1, the J gene TRBJ1-2; possibly TRBD1 for D (6 bases). V was shortened by 3 bases and J by 5 bases, with 10 bases between the two germline ends. The CDR3 loop spans 12 amino acids. The V gene's germline CDR1 is DFQATT and CDR2 SNEGSKA (reference sequence). The CDR3 DNA reads as TGCAGTGCTAGGACAGGAATATATGGCTACACCTTC. Protein sequence: CSARTGIYGYTF.

This clonotype appeared a single time. This chain links TRBV7-3 with TRBJ1-1; TRBD1 might be the D (6 bases). Per germline, CDR1 SGHTA and CDR2 FQGTGA. This CDR3 is built from 13 residues. Trimming stripped 1 base from V and 7 bases from J, with 10 bases between. The chain's CDR3 is CASSLRGGIEAFF. The CDR3, as DNA: TGTGCCAGCAGCTTAAGAGGGGGAATTGAAGCTTTCTTT.

This clonotype was counted a few times. One junction end disagrees with the germline gene, perhaps due to a read error. The chain combines TRBV4-2 with TRBJ2-2; D unclear. Germline values: CDR1 LGHNA, CDR2 YNFKEQ. CDR3 size: 15 residues. CDR3 region: CANSQEQVPARELFF. In DNA, the CDR3 is TGTGCCAACAGCCAAGAACAAGTTCCAGCGAGGGAGCTGTTTTTT.

This clonotype was seen many times. V gene TRBV12-3 or TRBV12-4 combines with J gene TRBJ2-5; 7 nucleotides agree with TRBD1. J gave up 2 bases and V 3 bases, and 3 bases lay outside the gene matches. The CDR3 is 14 residues long. Here the CDR3 reads CASSFSGQQETQYF. CDR3 nucleotides: TGTGCCAGCAGTTTTTCGGGACAGCAAGAGACCCAGTACTTC.

CDR3: CATSGTGGPMNTEAFF. The CDR3, as DNA: TGTGCCACTTCCGGGACAGGGGGCCCTATGAACACTGAAGCTTTCTTT. The genes are TRBV6-7 and TRBJ1-1, with 12 bases lining up with TRBD1. TRBV6-7 is an open reading frame, and its role is uncertain. V dropped 10 bases and J dropped 0; count of bases not matched to a gene: 9. The CDR3 contains 16 residues.

The V call is TRBV2, the J call TRBJ1-1, with 7 bases aligning to TRBD1. V dropped 6 bases and J dropped 1; count of bases not matched to a gene: 8. CDR1 and CDR2 from the germline V gene are SNHLY and FYNNEI. This CDR3 is built from 15 residues. CDR3 sequence reads: CASSTRDSPNTEAFF. For the CDR3, the DNA is TGTGCCAGCAGCACCCGGGACAGCCCGAACACTGAAGCTTTCTTT.